These 14 T cell receptor beta chains were sequenced from one sample in a study of PD-L1 blockade in urothelial cancer. The protocol was immunoSEQ multiplex PCR, while the TCRdb copy is restricted to in-frame clones and leaves out a portion. The profile shows about 43,000 clones, more than 75% of them singletons. The sequencing used PBMCs, collected around atezolizumab (anti-PD-L1) treatment. These receptors all stem from a woman aged 60 to 75 with urothelial cancer.

This sequence joins TRBV28 and TRBJ2-7, with TRBD1 identical over 7 bases. Germline V CDR1 and CDR2: MDHEN, SYDVKM. V dropped 4 bases and J dropped 2; count of bases not matched to a gene: 5. This CDR3 has 14 amino acids. The CDR3 reads CASSSPGTAYEQYF. The CDR3 DNA is TGTGCCAGCAGTTCACCCGGGACAGCCTACGAGCAGTACTTC.

The chain combines TRBV4-1 with TRBJ2-6; D call uncertain. The germline CDR1 and CDR2 sequences are MGHRA and YSYEKL. Trimming removed 3 bases from V and 0 bases from J, with 6 bases in between. The CDR3 spans 15 residues. This chain's CDR3 is CASSHTVSGANVLTF. The CDR3 region has the DNA TGCGCCAGCAGCCATACAGTCTCTGGGGCCAACGTCCTGACTTTC.

The chain couples TRBV7-9 to TRBJ2-7; 11 nucleotides match TRBD2. Germline values: CDR1 SEHNR, CDR2 FQNEAQ (reference sequence). The J segment lost 0 bases and the V segment lost 4 bases, leaving 5 bases of the junction unmatched. This CDR3 has 16 residues. The CDR3 coding sequence is TGTGCCAGCAGCTCACCCGGGACTAGCGGCTCCTACGAGCAGTACTTC. Encoded protein: CASSSPGTSGSYEQYF. Supplemented by reference TRBV7-9 and TRBJ2-7, the full variable domain reads DTGVSQNPRHKITKRGQNVTFRCDPISEHNRLYWYRQTLGQGPEFLTYFQNEAQLEKSRLLSDRFSAERPKGSFSTLEIQRTEQGDSAMYLCASSSPGTSGSYEQYFGPGTRLTVT.

This sequence joins TRBV2 and TRBJ2-2, with a possible D match to TRBD1 (5 bases). Per the germline V gene, CDR1 is SNHLY and CDR2 is FYNNEI. Between the trimmed V and J ends, which lost 4 bases and 6 bases, there was a span of 15 bases. The CDR3 runs 15 residues. DNA for the CDR3: TGTGCCAGCAGTGTTCCGCAGGGCCACGCCGGGGAGCTGTTTTTT. Translated, it gives CASSVPQGHAGELFF.

This clone has only one observation. The CDR3 DNA reads as TGTGCCAGCAGTCCCGCAGGGGTTGGGCTTGGAGAGACCCAGTACTTC. This gives the protein CASSPAGVGLGETQYF. The chain uses TRBV27 and TRBJ2-5, with D possibly being TRBD1 (6 bases). The germline V and J ends were trimmed by 5 bases and 4 bases, with 20 bases remaining between them. The CDR3 is made up of 16 amino acids. Per the germline V gene, CDR1 is MNHEY and CDR2 is SMNVEV (reference sequence).

The chain has TRBV4-1 and TRBJ2-3; TRBD2 matches 9 bases. V was pared by 3 bases and J by 2 bases, with 3 bases of the junction left unmatched. The CDR3 length is 15 residues. Germline V gene data show CDR1 as MGHRA and CDR2 as YSYEKL. CDR3 amino acids: CASSQREGDTDTQYF. The CDR3 DNA is TGCGCCAGCAGCCAGCGGGAGGGCGACACAGATACGCAGTATTTT.

The chain links TRBV5-8 to TRBJ1-5; D unresolved. The CDR3 loop spans 15 amino acids. The germline gives CDR1 SGHTS, CDR2 YDEGEE. Trimming stripped 0 bases from V and 4 bases from J, with 11 bases between. As DNA, the CDR3 is TGTGCCAGCAGCTTGGCCGCAGGATTTAATCAGCCCCAGCATTTT. Amino acids: CASSLAAGFNQPQHF.

The rearrangement links TRBV29-1 to TRBJ2-7; 15 bases line up with TRBD2. This CDR3 has 16 residues. Trimming removed 7 bases from V and 2 bases from J; junction bases left unmatched: 9. CDR1 and CDR2 from the germline V gene are SQVTM and ANQGSEA. CDR3 DNA sequence: TGCAGCGCCAGGACTAGCGGGAGGGCCAGTACCTACGAGCAGTACTTC. Its translation: CSARTSGRASTYEQYF.

V usage is TRBV7-2 and J usage is TRBJ2-2; D remains unclear. Germline V gives CDR1 SGHTA, CDR2 FQGNSA. V gave up 3 bases and J gave up 10 bases, with 12 bases separating them. There are 13 residues in the CDR3. Written as DNA, the CDR3 is TGTGCCAGCAGCTTCGTTCTTTCCTCGGAGCTGTTTTTT. Its translation: CASSFVLSSELFF.

The chain couples TRBV5-1 to TRBJ2-2, with D possibly TRBD2 on 6 matching bases. The germline gives CDR1 SGHRS, CDR2 YFSETQ. This CDR3 is built from 18 residues. Trimming left V 5 bases short and J 4 bases short, with 24 bases between. CDR3 DNA sequence: TGCGCCAGCAGTTATCTTTTTCTTGGTAGCGGTGCCACCGGGGAGCTGTTTTTT. Translating gives CASSYLFLGSGATGELFF.

The genes are TRBV14 and TRBJ1-1; TRBD1 might be the D (6 bases). The germline V gene has CDR1 SGHDN and CDR2 FVKESK. V was pared by 0 bases and J by 0 bases, with 11 bases between. This CDR3 contains 16 residues. The CDR3 here is CASSQDRGNLNTEAFF. DNA for the CDR3: TGTGCCAGCAGCCAAGACAGGGGCAATTTGAACACTGAAGCTTTCTTT.

V gene TRBV5-1 combines with J gene TRBJ2-3; TRBD2 might be the D (6 bases). Germline V gene lookup returns CDR1 SGHRS and CDR2 YFSETQ. There are 14 residues in the CDR3. The chain's CDR3 is CASEEGRSTDTQYF. CDR3 in DNA: TGCGCGTCAGAGGAGGGGCGAAGCACAGATACGCAGTATTTT.

This sequence joins TRBV4-3 and TRBJ1-1, with TRBD1 identical over 9 bases. Unmatched junction bases numbered 7, after V lost 4 bases and J lost 10 bases. The CDR3 has 13 amino acids. Germline lookup yields CDR1 LGHNA and CDR2 YSLEER. The CDR3 sequence: CASSRGTGYLAFF. The CDR3 bases are TGCGCCAGCAGCCGGGGGACAGGGTATCTAGCTTTCTTT.

The chain combines TRBV5-1 with TRBJ2-1; TRBD2 agrees at 8 bases. With 1 base clipped from V and 4 bases from J, the junction kept 7 bases outside the gene matches. Looked up from germline, CDR1 is SGHRS and CDR2 is YFSETQ. CDR3 length: 16 amino acids. The CDR3 protein is CASSLTGGRLYNEQFF. DNA for the CDR3: TGCGCCAGCAGCTTGACGGGCGGGAGGCTATACAATGAGCAGTTCTTC.